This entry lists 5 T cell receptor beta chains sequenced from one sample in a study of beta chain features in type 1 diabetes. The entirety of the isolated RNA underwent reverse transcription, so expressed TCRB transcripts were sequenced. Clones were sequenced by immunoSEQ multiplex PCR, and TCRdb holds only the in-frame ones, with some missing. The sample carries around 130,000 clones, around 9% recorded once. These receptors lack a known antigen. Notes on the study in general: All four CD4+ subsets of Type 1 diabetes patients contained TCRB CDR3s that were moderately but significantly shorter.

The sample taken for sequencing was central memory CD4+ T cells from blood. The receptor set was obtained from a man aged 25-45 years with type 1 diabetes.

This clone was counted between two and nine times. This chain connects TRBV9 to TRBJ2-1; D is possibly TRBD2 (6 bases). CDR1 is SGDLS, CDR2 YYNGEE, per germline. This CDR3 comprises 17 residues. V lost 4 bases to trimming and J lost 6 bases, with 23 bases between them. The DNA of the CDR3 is TGTGCCAGCAGCCTAGTAACTAGCCGTTGGGCGCTCAATGAGCAGTTCTTC. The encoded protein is CASSLVTSRWALNEQFF.

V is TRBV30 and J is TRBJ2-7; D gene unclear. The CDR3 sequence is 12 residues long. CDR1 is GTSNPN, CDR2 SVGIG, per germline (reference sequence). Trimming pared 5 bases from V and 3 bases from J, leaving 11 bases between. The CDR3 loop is CAWGGSYYEQYF. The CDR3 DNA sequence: TGTGCCTGGGGTGGGTCCTACTACGAGCAGTACTTC.

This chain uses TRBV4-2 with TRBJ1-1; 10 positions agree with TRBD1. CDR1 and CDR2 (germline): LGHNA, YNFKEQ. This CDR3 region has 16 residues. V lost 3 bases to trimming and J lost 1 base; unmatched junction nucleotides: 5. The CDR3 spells CASSHAGTGANTEAFF. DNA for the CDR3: TGTGCCAGCAGCCACGCCGGGACAGGGGCGAACACTGAAGCTTTCTTT.

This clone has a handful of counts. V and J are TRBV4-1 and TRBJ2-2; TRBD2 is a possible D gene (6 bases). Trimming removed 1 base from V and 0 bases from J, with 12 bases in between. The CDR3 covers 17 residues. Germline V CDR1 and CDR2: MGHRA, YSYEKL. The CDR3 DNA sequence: TGCGCCAGCAGCCAAGGGCCGTCGGGGGCGAACACCGGGGAGCTGTTTTTT. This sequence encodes CASSQGPSGANTGELFF.

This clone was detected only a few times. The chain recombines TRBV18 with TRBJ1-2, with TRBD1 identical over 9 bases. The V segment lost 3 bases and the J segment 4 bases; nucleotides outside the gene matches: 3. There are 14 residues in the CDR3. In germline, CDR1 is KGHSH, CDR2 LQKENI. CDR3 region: CASSPTGGSYGYTF. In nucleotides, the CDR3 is TGTGCCAGCTCACCCACAGGGGGCAGCTATGGCTACACCTTC.